The 10 T cell receptor beta chains below come from one sample, sequenced in a study of cytomegalovirus exposure and HLA in healthy donors. The PCR contained 60 Vbeta and 13 Jbeta primers. The repertoire was sequenced with immunoSEQ multiplex PCR; TCRdb's copy has only in-frame clones and lacks some. The sample includes about 200,000 clones, approximately 70% seen only once; the top ten take about 3%. The specimen sequenced was PBMCs. Source of these receptors: a man aged 40-50 years in good health and CMV-seropositive.

This chain uses TRBV28 with TRBJ1-2; no clear D gene. Germline V gene data show CDR1 as MDHEN and CDR2 as SYDVKM. Trimming took 7 bases from V and 4 from J, leaving 10 bases between them. This CDR3 has 12 residues. The CDR3 nucleotides are TGTGCCAGCACTGATTCGGGCTATGGCTACACCTTC. Its protein product is CASTDSGYGYTF.

The CDR3 reads CASSHPSSGQGTYEQYF. CDR3 sequence (DNA): TGCGCCAGCAGCCATCCCTCGTCAGGACAGGGAACCTACGAGCAGTACTTC. The V call is TRBV4-3, the J call TRBJ2-7, with 8 bases aligning to TRBD1. Germline V CDR1 and CDR2: LGHNA, YSLEER. CDR3 length: 17 amino acids. The trim removed 3 bases at V and 2 bases at J, leaving 12 bases unmatched.

V and J are TRBV14 and TRBJ1-6; perhaps TRBD1 as D (6 bases). This CDR3 region has 15 residues. The germline V and J ends were trimmed by 0 bases and 8 bases, with 11 bases remaining between them. Germline V gives CDR1 SGHDN, CDR2 FVKESK. CDR3 sequence (DNA): TGTGCCAGCAGCCAAGATTCCAGGGGCGATTCACCCCTCCACTTT. Its protein product is CASSQDSRGDSPLHF.

The V gene is TRBV29-1, the J gene TRBJ1-2; 10 bases align to TRBD1. The CDR3 is 13 amino acids. Germline CDR1 is SQVTM and CDR2 is ANQGSEA. The J segment lost 3 bases and the V segment lost 4 bases, leaving 2 bases of the junction unmatched. CDR3 in amino acids: CSVGQGADYGYTF. CDR3 nucleotides: TGCAGCGTTGGACAGGGGGCTGACTATGGCTACACCTTC.

The DNA for the CDR3 is TGTGCCAGCATGTCGACGGCAGTCGGGAACTATGGCTACACCTTC. Translated, it gives CASMSTAVGNYGYTF. The chain is built from TRBV6-1 and TRBJ1-2; D is undetermined. The V gene lost 7 bases and the J gene lost 2 bases, with 17 bases spanning the gap. This CDR3 has 15 amino acids. Germline loops: CDR1 MNHNS, CDR2 SASEGT.

This chain links TRBV2 with TRBJ2-7, with 8 nucleotides matching TRBD2. The length of the CDR3 is 16 residues. With V trimmed by 5 bases and J by 5 bases, 14 bases remained unmatched. Germline-derived CDR1 and CDR2 are SNHLY and FYNNEI. The CDR3 loop reads CASSSSAGAFKHEQYF. CDR3 nucleotides: TGTGCCAGCAGTTCCTCAGCGGGGGCGTTTAAACACGAGCAGTACTTC.

V gene TRBV15 combines with J gene TRBJ2-7, with TRBD1 as a possible D gene (7 bases). CDR3 length: 15 residues. Germline V gene data show CDR1 as LNHNV and CDR2 as YYDKDF (reference sequence). Trimming removed 5 bases from V and 3 bases from J, with 17 bases in between. CDR3 in DNA: TGTGCCACCAGCGAGGGGCCAGGGGGGATCTACGAGCAGTACTTC. This translates into CATSEGPGGIYEQYF.

The rearrangement links TRBV15 to TRBJ1-2, with D possibly matching TRBD1 (5 bases). This CDR3 is 11 amino acids long. The ends were cut back, 3 bases at V and 12 bases at J, with 11 bases in the middle. CDR1 is LNHNV and CDR2 is YYDKDF in the germline V gene (reference sequence). The CDR3 DNA sequence: TGTGCCACCAGCAGCGACAGTCCTCACACCTTC. Protein: CATSSDSPHTF.

V gene TRBV5-8 combines with J gene TRBJ1-6, with 8 bases aligning to TRBD1. The V gene end was trimmed by 3 bases and the J gene end by 10 bases; junction bases not matched to a gene: 6. Germline CDR1 reads SGHTS; CDR2 reads YDEGEE. The CDR3 totals 14 residues. CDR3 sequence: CASSSGQGESPLHF. The DNA of the CDR3 is TGTGCCAGCAGCTCAGGACAGGGTGAATCACCCCTCCACTTT.

The chain recombines TRBV27 with TRBJ1-1; D perhaps matches TRBD1 (6 bases). CDR3 length: 13 residues. V shed 8 bases and J shed 4 bases, with 14 bases lying between them. CDR1 is MNHEY, CDR2 SMNVEV, per germline (reference sequence). CDR3 sequence: CASHDRLGTEAFF. CDR3 coding DNA: TGTGCCAGCCATGACAGGTTGGGCACTGAAGCTTTCTTT.